These 25 T cell receptor beta chains originate from one sample sequenced in a study of cytomegalovirus exposure and HLA in healthy donors. The PCR used 60 Vbeta and 13 Jbeta primers. The method was immunoSEQ multiplex PCR; TCRdb's version includes in-frame clones alone and lacks a portion of them. The sample has 210,000 or so clones; roughly 81% are singletons. The specimen was PBMCs. Receptors were obtained from a woman in her 30s in good health and CMV-seropositive.

This chain links TRBV5-1 with TRBJ1-1; TRBD1 aligns across 9 bases. CDR1 is SGHRS, CDR2 YFSETQ, per germline. Losses at the gene ends were 5 bases for V and 5 bases for J; bases not matched to a gene: 7. The CDR3 is 14 amino acids. CDR3 sequence reads: CASRLTGGSTEAFF. The CDR3 DNA sequence: TGCGCCAGCAGATTGACAGGGGGAAGTACTGAAGCTTTCTTT.

The gene calls are TRBV1 and TRBJ2-1; TRBD2 is the table's D call, not checked against the DNA. TRBV1 is marked as a pseudogene. This CDR3 contains 15 residues. The CDR3 spells CTSTLAGLSYNEQFF. The CDR3 DNA reads TGCACCAGCACCCTAGCGGGGCTATCCTACAATGAGCAGTTCTTC.

The chain links TRBV9 to TRBJ2-3; possibly TRBD1 for D (6 bases). The germline V and J ends were trimmed by 4 bases and 1 base, with 19 bases remaining between them. Germline loops: CDR1 SGDLS, CDR2 YYNGEE. This CDR3 comprises 17 residues. CDR3 residues: CASSPQQGWLGTDTQYF. CDR3 DNA: TGTGCCAGCAGCCCACAACAGGGTTGGTTGGGCACAGATACGCAGTATTTT.

The chain joins TRBV7-8 to TRBJ2-2, with 9 nucleotides matching TRBD2. This CDR3 comprises 15 residues. V dropped 8 bases and J dropped 4; count of bases not matched to a gene: 8. Germline values: CDR1 SGHVS, CDR2 FQNEAQ. CDR3 DNA: TGTGCCAGCGGGCGGGGGGGGCTTGTCACCGGGGAGCTGTTTTTT. Protein sequence: CASGRGGLVTGELFF.

The chain carries TRBV7-9 and TRBJ2-2; D perhaps matches TRBD2 (5 bases). The V and J ends lost 5 bases and 5 bases respectively, with 15 bases between them. The germline V gene encodes CDR1 SEHNR and CDR2 FQNEAQ (reference sequence). The CDR3 runs 15 residues. The CDR3 coding sequence is TGTGCCAGCAGCCCCGGACTTTTCGGGACCGGGGAGCTGTTTTTT. It specifies CASSPGLFGTGELFF.

This chain uses TRBV9 with TRBJ2-2, with D unclear. V shed 1 base and J shed 6 bases, with 13 bases lying between them. Looked up from germline, CDR1 is SGDLS and CDR2 is YYNGEE. The CDR3 consists of 15 residues. The CDR3, as DNA: TGTGCCAGCAGCGTATCCACGGTGGGCTCCGGGGAGCTGTTTTTT. Protein sequence: CASSVSTVGSGELFF. Together with reference TRBV9 and TRBJ2-2, the CDR3 gives the full variable domain: DSGVTQTPKHLITATGQRVTLRCSPRSGDLSVYWYQQSLDQGLQFLIQYYNGEERAKGNILERFSAQQFPDLHSELNLSSLELGDSALYFCASSVSTVGSGELFFGEGSRLTVL.

V gene TRBV7-9 combines with J gene TRBJ1-1; no definite D call. Trimming removed 1 base at V and 1 base at J, with 10 bases between. The germline V gene encodes CDR1 SEHNR and CDR2 FQNEAQ (reference sequence). This CDR3 comprises 15 residues. CDR3 coding DNA: TGTGCCAGCAGCTTAGGGCCTCTGTGGAACACTGAAGCTTTCTTT. It codes for CASSLGPLWNTEAFF. The full variable domain, with the rest looked up from reference TRBV7-9 and TRBJ1-1, is DTGVSQNPRHKITKRGQNVTFRCDPISEHNRLYWYRQTLGQGPEFLTYFQNEAQLEKSRLLSDRFSAERPKGSFSTLEIQRTEQGDSAMYLCASSLGPLWNTEAFFGQGTRLTVV.

The J gene is TRBJ2-5, the V gene TRBV5-6; possible D gene TRBD1, 6 bases. Germline loops: CDR1 SGHDT, CDR2 YYEEEE. This CDR3 region has 14 residues. Between the trimmed V and J ends, which lost 6 bases and 4 bases, there was a span of 16 bases. The CDR3: CASNLKQGAETQYF. In nucleotides, the CDR3 is TGTGCCAGCAACCTCAAACAGGGAGCAGAGACCCAGTACTTC.

J is TRBJ2-1 and V is TRBV5-6; possible D gene TRBD2, 6 bases. Germline V gene lookup returns CDR1 SGHDT and CDR2 YYEEEE. The CDR3 covers 13 residues. Trimming left V 4 bases short and J 6 bases short, with 11 bases between. CDR3 protein: CASSAGLFNEQFF. The CDR3 region has the DNA TGTGCCAGCAGCGCGGGACTCTTCAATGAGCAGTTCTTC.

V gene TRBV9 combines with J gene TRBJ2-3; a weak D match, TRBD1 (5 bases). The CDR3 is made up of 16 amino acids. V was shortened by 5 bases and J by 0 bases, with 16 bases between the two germline ends. In germline, CDR1 is SGDLS, CDR2 YYNGEE. The CDR3 DNA sequence: TGTGCCAGCAGTAGACAGTTCACTTCTAGCACAGATACGCAGTATTTT. It codes for CASSRQFTSSTDTQYF.

The rearrangement links TRBV5-6 to TRBJ2-5, with a possible D match to TRBD1 (6 bases). Germline values: CDR1 SGHDT, CDR2 YYEEEE. Trimming removed 1 base from V and 10 bases from J, with 11 bases in between. The CDR3 consists of 12 residues. CDR3 bases: TGTGCCAGCAGCTTGCAAAGGGGGTACCAGTACTTC. Its translation is CASSLQRGYQYF.

The rearrangement uses TRBV7-8 and TRBJ2-7, with 8 bases lining up with TRBD1. CDR1 and CDR2 (germline): SGHVS, FQNEAQ. This CDR3 has 16 amino acids. The J segment lost 1 base and the V segment lost 5 bases, leaving 10 bases of the junction unmatched. The CDR3 is CASSTFDRGFSYEQYF. The CDR3 region has the DNA TGTGCCAGCAGCACCTTTGACAGGGGATTTTCCTACGAGCAGTACTTC. Together with reference TRBV7-8 and TRBJ2-7, the CDR3 gives the full variable domain: GAGVSQSPRYKVAKRGQDVALRCDPISGHVSLFWYQQALGQGPEFLTYFQNEAQLDKSGLPSDRFFAERPEGSVSTLKIQRTQQEDSAVYLCASSTFDRGFSYEQYFGPGTRLTVT.

This sequence joins TRBV30 and TRBJ2-6; D remains unclear. Trimming removed 4 bases from V and 0 bases from J, with 7 bases in between. CDR3 size: 14 residues. Per germline, CDR1 GTSNPN and CDR2 SVGIG (reference sequence). The CDR3 protein is CAWTVSSGANVLTF. The CDR3 bases are TGTGCCTGGACGGTGAGCTCTGGGGCCAACGTCCTGACTTTC.

The CDR3 DNA reads as TGTGCCAGTCGTGACAGGGCGAGCAGTGAAAAACTGTTTTTT. This gives the protein CASRDRASSEKLFF. This chain joins TRBV19 and TRBJ1-4; 7 positions match TRBD1. With 8 bases clipped from V and 7 bases from J, the junction kept 10 bases outside the gene matches. The CDR3 loop spans 14 amino acids. From germline, CDR1 is LNHDA and CDR2 SQIVND (reference sequence).

The chain recombines TRBV15 with TRBJ1-5; maybe TRBD1 (5 bases). Trimming pared 1 base from V and 2 bases from J, leaving 6 bases between. Germline V gene lookup returns CDR1 LNHNV and CDR2 YYDKDF (reference sequence). The CDR3 totals 14 residues. CDR3 loop: CATSRVGGNQPQHF. The CDR3 bases are TGTGCCACCAGCAGAGTAGGGGGCAATCAGCCCCAGCATTTT.

This clone was detected only a few times. The J gene is TRBJ2-7, the V gene TRBV30; 10 bases are shared with TRBD1. Germline CDR1 reads GTSNPN; CDR2 reads SVGIG (reference sequence). V shed 2 bases and J 2 bases; nucleotides not matched to a gene: 9. The CDR3 loop spans 16 amino acids. The DNA of the CDR3 is TGTGCCTGGAGTCCCCCCAAGACAGGGGGCCCCTACGAGCAGTACTTC. It is translated as CAWSPPKTGGPYEQYF.

The gene calls are TRBV5-4 and TRBJ1-2; 8 bases match TRBD1. This CDR3 region has 15 residues. V lost 0 bases to trimming and J lost 5 bases; unmatched junction nucleotides: 6. Germline-derived CDR1 and CDR2 are SGHNT and YYREEE (reference sequence). The CDR3: CASSLGGQGWYGYTF. For the CDR3, the DNA is TGTGCCAGCAGCTTGGGAGGACAGGGTTGGTATGGCTACACCTTC.

The J gene is TRBJ1-1, the V gene TRBV4-2, with D hard to call. Germline CDR1 and CDR2: LGHNA and YNFKEQ. Between the trimmed V and J ends, which lost 0 bases and 7 bases, there was a span of 15 bases. The CDR3 covers 15 residues. The CDR3 bases are TGTGCCAGCAGCCAAGAGCCGGCTCGAGGGCGTGAAGCTTTCTTT. Protein product: CASSQEPARGREAFF.

The chain combines TRBV7-2 with TRBJ1-5; possibly TRBD1 for D (6 bases). Per the germline V gene, CDR1 is SGHTA and CDR2 is FQGNSA. The CDR3 loop spans 15 amino acids. The V gene lost 5 bases and the J gene lost 3 bases, with 14 bases spanning the gap. CDR3 region: CASSTEQGINQPQHF. The CDR3 region has the DNA TGTGCCAGCAGCACAGAACAGGGAATCAATCAGCCCCAGCATTTT.

This sequence joins TRBV7-9 and TRBJ2-3; D may be TRBD1 (6 bases). Germline assignment: CDR1 SEHNR and CDR2 FQNEAQ (reference sequence). There are 16 residues in the CDR3. Trimming took off 3 bases at V and 4 bases at J, with 17 bases between the two ends. In DNA form, the CDR3 reads TGTGCCAGCAGCTTTCGCACAGGGAGTCCCCCAGATACGCAGTATTTT. Amino acid sequence: CASSFRTGSPPDTQYF.

This clone was picked up a small number of times. The rearrangement links TRBV18 to TRBJ2-7, with 7 bases lining up with TRBD1. The ends lost 3 bases at V and 5 bases at J; junction bases unmatched: 7. Germline values: CDR1 KGHSH, CDR2 LQKENI. The CDR3 spans 14 residues. In nucleotides, the CDR3 is TGTGCCAGCTCACCGACAGGGTCGTACAACGAGCAGTACTTC. Residues: CASSPTGSYNEQYF.

The chain uses TRBV7-9 and TRBJ2-1; the match to TRBD2 covers 10 bases. The V and J ends lost 1 base and 5 bases, in that order; junction bases with no gene match: 8. From germline, CDR1 is SEHNR and CDR2 FQNEAQ (reference sequence). The CDR3 is 17 residues long. The CDR3 protein is CASSLELRTSGDNEQFF. Written as DNA, the CDR3 is TGTGCCAGCAGCTTAGAATTAAGGACTAGCGGCGACAATGAGCAGTTCTTC.

The V and J genes are TRBV5-1 and TRBJ2-7, with 8 bases that match TRBD1. Germline V gene lookup returns CDR1 SGHRS and CDR2 YFSETQ. V lost 0 bases to trimming and J lost 5 bases; unmatched junction nucleotides: 4. CDR3 length equals 14 residues. CDR3 coding DNA: TGCGCCAGCAGCTTGGCCGACAGGGGAGACGAGCAGTACTTC. This translates into CASSLADRGDEQYF.

V is TRBV18 and J is TRBJ2-5, with D maybe TRBD1 (6 bases). CDR1 and CDR2 (germline): KGHSH, LQKENI. The CDR3 spans 13 residues. V shed 6 bases and J shed 1 base, with 9 bases lying between them. The CDR3 loop reads CASSTGIQETQYF. CDR3 nucleotide sequence: TGTGCCAGCTCCACAGGGATCCAAGAGACCCAGTACTTC.

V usage is TRBV6-5 and J usage is TRBJ2-7; TRBD1 agrees at 8 bases. Germline CDR1 is MNHEY and CDR2 is SVGAGI. The CDR3 extends over 14 amino acids. The V gene end was trimmed by 2 bases and the J gene end by 3 bases; junction bases not matched to a gene: 3. CDR3 sequence reads: CASSYGQGGYEQYF. The CDR3 region has the DNA TGTGCCAGCAGTTACGGACAGGGAGGCTACGAGCAGTACTTC.